One sample yielded the 20 T cell receptor beta chains listed below, sequenced in a study of T cells in Graves' hyperthyroidism and ophthalmopathy. Amplified TCR beta CDR3 regions derived from RNA transcripts. TCR CDR3 regions were first amplified by RT-PCR with HTBI primers. TCRdb reanalysed the multiplex PCR reads using MiXCR and keeps one entry per CDR3 protein. The sample has 600,000 to 750,000 distinct CDR3 sequences; 15% to 20% are singletons. The sample was blood. These receptors all come from a man aged 45-65 years with Graves' hyperthyroidism.

The chain employs TRBV7-2 and TRBJ2-1; TRBD2 matches 8 bases. Germline V gene sequence: CDR1 SGHTA, CDR2 FQGNSA. The CDR3 length is 14 residues. Trimming removed 8 bases from V and 6 bases from J; junction bases left unmatched: 9. The CDR3 bases are TGTGCCAGCGATCGAGCGGGAGCGGGCAATGAGCAGTTCTTC. Translated, it gives CASDRAGAGNEQFF.

About this clonotype itself: A single base separates this from a much larger clone, so it may be a read error. The V and J genes are TRBV5-1 and TRBJ1-1; no definite D call. Per germline, CDR1 SGHRS and CDR2 YFSETQ. The CDR3 length is 13 residues. The CDR3 protein is CASSPSWSTEAFF. The CDR3 DNA is TGTGCCAGCAGCCCGTCGTGGAGCACTGAAGCTTTCTTT. Based on the CDR3 plus reference TRBV5-1 and TRBJ1-1, the full variable domain is KAGVTQTPRYLIKTRGQQVTLSCSPISGHRSVSWYQQTPGQGLQFLFEYFSETQRNKGNFPGRFSGRQFSNSRSEMNVSTLELGDSALYLCASSPSWSTEAFFGQGTRLTVV.

This clonotype turned up a few times. Germline and junction disagree at one end, which may indicate a read error. This chain links TRBV28 with TRBJ2-7; tentatively, D is TRBD2 (5 bases). The germline V gene encodes CDR1 MDHEN and CDR2 SYDVKM. This CDR3 has 15 residues. CDR3 nucleotide sequence: TGTGCCAGCAGTTTGGCGGGCGCCGCGGGCTACGGGCAGTACTTC. As protein: CASSLAGAAGYGQYF. The entire variable domain, with the rest obtained from reference TRBV28 and TRBJ2-7, is as follows: DVKVTQSSRYLVKRTGEKVFLECVQDMDHENMFWYRQDPGLGLRLIYFSYDVKMKEKGDIPEGYSVSREKKERFSLILESASTNQTSMYLCASSLAGAAGYGQYFGPGTRLTVT.

A few counts support this clonotype. The chain is built from TRBV29-1 and TRBJ2-6; D is possibly TRBD1 or TRBD2 (5 bases each). Germline lookup yields CDR1 SQVTM and CDR2 ANQGSEA. The CDR3 has 14 residues. V was shortened by 6 bases and J by 0 bases, with 9 bases between the two germline ends. CDR3 DNA sequence: TGCAGCGTCTCCGGGACCTCTGGGGCCAACGTCCTGACTTTC. Translated: CSVSGTSGANVLTF.

This clonotype was seen many times. This could be a read error, since a much larger clone is one nucleotide away. V usage is TRBV6-1 and J usage is TRBJ2-7; TRBD1 aligns across 9 bases. The CDR3 consists of 14 residues. The V and J ends lost 5 bases and 2 bases, in that order; junction bases with no gene match: 4. Germline V lookup: CDR1 MNHNS, CDR2 SASEGT. CDR3 protein: CASSSRTGAYEQYF. CDR3 sequence (DNA): TGTGCCAGCAGTTCCCGGACAGGGGCCTACGAGCAGTACTTC.

This clonotype was seen ten or more times. V and J are TRBV12-3 or TRBV12-4 and TRBJ1-6; 7 bases are a match to TRBD1. This CDR3 has 15 residues. V was pared by 6 bases and J by 5 bases, with 7 bases of the junction left unmatched. CDR3 region: CASRTTGTDNSPLHF. In DNA, the CDR3 is TGTGCCAGCAGAACGACCGGGACAGATAATTCACCCCTCCACTTT.

This clonotype was counted at least ten times. The rearrangement uses TRBV7-8 and TRBJ1-6; unclear D gene. Deletions cut 0 bases from V and 10 bases from J, with 13 bases between. This CDR3 is built from 15 residues. CDR1 is SGHVS, CDR2 FQNEAQ, per germline. CDR3 in DNA: TGTGCCAGCAGCTTAGCTCGGACGCAGGAGTCACCCCTCCACTTT. This codes for CASSLARTQESPLHF.

This clonotype was seen many times. The genes are TRBV5-1 and TRBJ1-1, with D possibly TRBD1 on 6 matching bases. The CDR3 is 14 amino acids. Germline loops: CDR1 SGHRS, CDR2 YFSETQ. V lost 2 bases, J lost 5 bases, and 13 bases lay in between. The CDR3 sequence: CASSLTGTGTEAFF. The CDR3, as DNA: TGCGCCAGCAGCTTAACAGGGACTGGGACTGAAGCTTTCTTT.

At least ten counts were recorded for this clonotype. V is TRBV11-1 and J is TRBJ2-1; no clear D. Germline V CDR1 and CDR2: SGHAT, FQDESV (reference sequence). The CDR3 is made up of 16 amino acids. V was clipped by 4 bases and J by 7 bases, with 20 bases between them. CDR3 in amino acids: CASSSSRIWSPNEQFF. Here the CDR3 DNA reads TGTGCCAGCAGCTCTTCCCGCATCTGGTCTCCAAATGAGCAGTTCTTC.

The chain is built from TRBV6-1 and TRBJ2-5, with 12 bases that match TRBD2. The CDR3 spans 14 residues. Trimming removed 5 bases from V and 4 bases from J; junction bases left unmatched: 2. CDR1 is MNHNS, CDR2 SASEGT, per germline. CDR3 bases: TGTGCCAGCAGTCAACTAGCGGGAGGAGAGACCCAGTACTTC. Encoded protein: CASSQLAGGETQYF.

The DNA of the CDR3 is TGTGCCATCAGTGAGTCGAGCCAGGCCTCCTACGAGCAGTACTTC. Its translation is CAISESSQASYEQYF. The rearrangement links TRBV10-3 to TRBJ2-7; D is undetermined. The V end was cut by 0 bases, the J end by 0 bases, with 9 bases between. This CDR3 is built from 15 residues. The germline V gene has CDR1 ENHRY and CDR2 SYGVKD.

The V gene is TRBV30, the J gene TRBJ2-3; no clear D gene. CDR1 is GTSNPN and CDR2 is SVGIG in the germline V gene (reference sequence). The CDR3 covers 11 residues. V lost 1 base and J 10 bases, leaving 9 bases between the germline ends. The DNA of the CDR3 is TGTGCCTGGAGTGGAGATTTGGCGCAGTATTTT. As protein: CAWSGDLAQYF.

This clonotype was detected many times. CDR3 loop: CASSETERNEQFF. In DNA, the CDR3 is TGTGCCAGCAGTGAGACAGAAAGGAATGAGCAGTTCTTC. The rearrangement uses TRBV28 and TRBJ2-1, with D perhaps matching TRBD1 (5 bases). V shed 5 bases and J shed 7 bases, with 12 bases lying between them. Per germline, CDR1 MDHEN and CDR2 SYDVKM. The CDR3 is made up of 13 amino acids.

This clonotype came up many times. V and J are TRBV18 and TRBJ1-1; D perhaps matches TRBD1 (5 bases). The CDR3 loop spans 14 amino acids. Germline CDR1 KGHSH, CDR2 LQKENI. The V end lost 2 bases, the J end lost 4 bases, and 11 bases lay between the germline ends. The chain's CDR3 is CASSPKRGGTEAFF. The CDR3 bases are TGTGCCAGCTCACCAAAGAGGGGAGGCACTGAAGCTTTCTTT.

This clonotype was counted a few times. The gene calls are TRBV7-2 and TRBJ2-5, with 8 positions matching TRBD1. Per the germline V gene, CDR1 is SGHTA and CDR2 is FQGNSA. The CDR3 has 15 amino acids. Trimming removed 0 bases from V and 5 bases from J; junction bases left unmatched: 5. CDR3 protein: CASSLAGQGLETQYF. Here the CDR3 DNA reads TGTGCCAGCAGCTTAGCCGGACAGGGTCTGGAGACCCAGTACTTC.

The chain joins TRBV3-1 to TRBJ2-3, with 12 bases aligning to TRBD2. The CDR3 runs 17 residues. From germline, CDR1 is LGHDT and CDR2 YNNKEL (reference sequence). V lost 0 bases and J lost 0; bases outside the gene matches: 1. The CDR3 DNA reads TGTGCCAGCAGCCAAGAGACTAGCGGGAGAAGCACAGATACGCAGTATTTT. It codes for CASSQETSGRSTDTQYF.

This clonotype was observed at least ten times. The J gene is TRBJ2-6, the V gene TRBV6-1, with D perhaps TRBD1 (6 bases). The V end lost 5 bases, the J end lost 0 bases, and 17 bases lay between the germline ends. This CDR3 has 18 residues. Germline V gene lookup returns CDR1 MNHNS and CDR2 SASEGT. This CDR3 reads CASSLRDNFGSGANVLTF. DNA for the CDR3: TGTGCCAGCAGTTTACGGGACAACTTCGGCTCTGGGGCCAACGTCCTGACTTTC.

V is TRBV19 and J is TRBJ2-1; 11 bases agree with TRBD2. Germline V gene lookup returns CDR1 LNHDA and CDR2 SQIVND (reference sequence). With 10 bases clipped from V and 6 bases from J, the junction kept 5 bases outside the gene matches. The CDR3 consists of 13 residues. CDR3 residues: CATGLAAINEQFF. CDR3 DNA: TGTGCCACGGGACTAGCGGCTATCAATGAGCAGTTCTTC.

This clonotype has ten or more counts. The chain combines TRBV2 with TRBJ2-7; D unclear. This CDR3 has 14 residues. The ends were cut back, 6 bases at V and 3 bases at J, with 15 bases in the middle. The germline CDR1 and CDR2 sequences are SNHLY and FYNNEI. This CDR3 reads CASRAQQASYEQYF. In DNA form, the CDR3 reads TGTGCCAGCAGAGCCCAGCAGGCCAGCTACGAGCAGTACTTC.

This clonotype came up a few times. The chain combines TRBV20-1 with TRBJ2-7; possibly TRBD1 for D (6 bases). V was trimmed by 7 bases and J by 3 bases, leaving 10 bases between them. The CDR3 spans 11 residues. Per germline, CDR1 DFQATT and CDR2 SNEGSKA (reference sequence). In nucleotides, the CDR3 is TGCAGTGGACAGGCGTACTACGAGCAGTACTTC. Translated: CSGQAYYEQYF.